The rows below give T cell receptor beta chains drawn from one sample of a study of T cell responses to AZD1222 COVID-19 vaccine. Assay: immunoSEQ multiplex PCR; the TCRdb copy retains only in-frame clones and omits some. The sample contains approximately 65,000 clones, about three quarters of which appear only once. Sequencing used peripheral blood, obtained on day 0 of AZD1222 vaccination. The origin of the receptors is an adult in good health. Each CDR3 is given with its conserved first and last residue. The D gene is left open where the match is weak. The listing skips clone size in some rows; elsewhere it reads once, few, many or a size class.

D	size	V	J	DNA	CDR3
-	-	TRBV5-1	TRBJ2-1	TGCGCCAGCAGCTTCTCGGGAGACAGCTTCAATGAGCAGTTCTTC	CASSFSGDSFNEQFF
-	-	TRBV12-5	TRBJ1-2	TGTGCTAGTGGCTTGGACACGAACTATGGCTACACCTTC	CASGLDTNYGYTF
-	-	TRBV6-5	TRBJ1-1	TGTGCCAGCAGTTATAATTGGAGGGGGGACACTGAAGCTTTCTTT	CASSYNWRGDTEAFF
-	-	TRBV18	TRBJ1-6	TGTGCCAGCTCACCGTCTCAGGTGGTTGATAATTCACCCCTCCACTTT	CASSPSQVVDNSPLHF
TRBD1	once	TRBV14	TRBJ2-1	TGTGCCAGCAGCCCCCACAGGGGCTTGTACAATGAGCAGTTCTTC	CASSPHRGLYNEQFF
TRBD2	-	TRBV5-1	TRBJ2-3	TGCGCCAGCAGCCTGAGCGGGGGGCGGGGAGATACGCAGTATTTT	CASSLSGGRGDTQYF
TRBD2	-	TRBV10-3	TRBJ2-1	TGTGCCATCAGTGATAGGAGCGGGGGCTACAATGAGCAGTTCTTC	CAISDRSGGYNEQFF
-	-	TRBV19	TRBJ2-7	TGTGCCAGTAGTATTGCGAAGTCCTACGAGCAGTACTTC	CASSIAKSYEQYF
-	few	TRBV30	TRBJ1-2	TGTGCCTGGAGGAGTCGTTTAGGGGGGATTAAAGATGGCTACACCTTC	CAWRSRLGGIKDGYTF
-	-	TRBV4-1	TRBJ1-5	TGCGCCAGCAGCCAAGACCCCCGAAACAATCAGCCCCAGCATTTT	CASSQDPRNNQPQHF
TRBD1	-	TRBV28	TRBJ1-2	TGTGCCAGCAGTTCGCACAGGGGCTATGGCTACACCTTC	CASSSHRGYGYTF
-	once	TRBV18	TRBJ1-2	TGTGCCAGCTCACCCCCGGCATCCAGAGATAGCTACACCTTC	CASSPPASRDSYTF
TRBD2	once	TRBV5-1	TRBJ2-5	TGCGCCAGCAGCTTGGGGGGAGGGCAGGAGACCCAGTACTTC	CASSLGGGQETQYF
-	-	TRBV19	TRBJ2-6	TGTGCAAGCCTGGACCGCCCATGGGCCAACGTCCTGACTTTC	CASLDRPWANVLTF
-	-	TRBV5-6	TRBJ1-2	TGTGCCAGCAGCTTGGTGGGGTCGGATGGCTACACCTTC	CASSLVGSDGYTF
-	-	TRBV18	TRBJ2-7	TGTGCCAGCTCACCACCACGGGGAACCTCCTACGAGCAGTACTTC	CASSPPRGTSYEQYF
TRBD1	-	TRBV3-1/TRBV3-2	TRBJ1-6	TGTGCCAGCAGCCAAGACCCCCATCGACAGGGAACGCATTCACCCCTCCACTTT	CASSQDPHRQGTHSPLHF